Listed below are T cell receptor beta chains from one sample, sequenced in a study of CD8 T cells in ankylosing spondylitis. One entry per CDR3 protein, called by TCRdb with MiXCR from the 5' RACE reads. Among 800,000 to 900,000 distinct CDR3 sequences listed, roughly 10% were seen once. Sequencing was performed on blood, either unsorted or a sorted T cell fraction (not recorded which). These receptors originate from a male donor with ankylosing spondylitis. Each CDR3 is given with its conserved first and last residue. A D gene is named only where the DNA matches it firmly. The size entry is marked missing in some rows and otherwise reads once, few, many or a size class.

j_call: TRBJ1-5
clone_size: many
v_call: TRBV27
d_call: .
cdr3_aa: CASSFWGQGQPQHF
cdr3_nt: TGTGCCAGCAGTTTTTGGGGACAAGGTCAGCCCCAGCATTTT

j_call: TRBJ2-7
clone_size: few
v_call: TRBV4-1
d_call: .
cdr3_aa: CASSHGRDGSYEQYF
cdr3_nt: TGCGCCAGCAGCCATGGACGGGACGGATCCTACGAGCAGTACTTC

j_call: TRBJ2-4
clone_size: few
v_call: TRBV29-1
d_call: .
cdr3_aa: CSVLRGNIQYF
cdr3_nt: TGCAGCGTTCTGAGGGGAAACATTCAGTACTTC

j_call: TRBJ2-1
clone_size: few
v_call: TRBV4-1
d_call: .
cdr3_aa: CASSQAYITRFSGHNEQFF
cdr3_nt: TGCGCCAGCAGCCAAGCCTATATTACTAGATTTAGCGGACACAATGAGCAGTTCTTC

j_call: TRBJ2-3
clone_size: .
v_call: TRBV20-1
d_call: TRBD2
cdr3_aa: CSAPTHSGGPDTQYF
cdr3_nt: TGCAGTGCTCCAACTCATAGCGGGGGCCCAGATACGCAGTATTTT

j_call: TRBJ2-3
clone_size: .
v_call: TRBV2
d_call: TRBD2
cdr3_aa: CASSEALSGGADTQYF
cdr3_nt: TGTGCCAGCAGTGAAGCGCTAAGCGGGGGCGCAGATACGCAGTATTTT

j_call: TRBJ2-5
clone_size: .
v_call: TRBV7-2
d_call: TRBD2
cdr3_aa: CASSPGTSGRRETQYF
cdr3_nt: TGTGCCAGCAGCCCAGGGACTAGCGGGAGAAGAGAGACCCAGTACTTC

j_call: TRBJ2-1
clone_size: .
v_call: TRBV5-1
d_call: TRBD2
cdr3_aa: CASSFTTSGYNEQFF
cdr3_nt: TGCGCCAGCAGCTTTACGACTAGCGGGTACAATGAGCAGTTCTTC

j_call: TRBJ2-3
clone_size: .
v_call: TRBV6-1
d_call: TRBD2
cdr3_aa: CQSRRRETTDTQYF
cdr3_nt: TGTCAGTCCCGTAGGCGGGAGACTACAGATACGCAGTATTTT

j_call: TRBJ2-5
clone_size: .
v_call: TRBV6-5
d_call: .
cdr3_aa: CASSFARSGQETQYF
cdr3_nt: TGTGCCAGCAGTTTCGCCAGGTCGGGGCAAGAGACCCAGTACTTC

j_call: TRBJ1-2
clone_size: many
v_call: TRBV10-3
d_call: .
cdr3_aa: CAISAGTYGYTF
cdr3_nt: TGTGCCATCAGTGCTGGGACCTATGGCTACACCTTC

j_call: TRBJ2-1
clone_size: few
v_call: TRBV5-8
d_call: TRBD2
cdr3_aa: CASSLELAGGYNEQFF
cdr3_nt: TGTGCCAGCAGCTTGGAACTAGCGGGAGGCTACAATGAGCAGTTCTTC

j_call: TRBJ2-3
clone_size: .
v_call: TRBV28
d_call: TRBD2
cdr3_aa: CASSLWTSGLSDTQYF
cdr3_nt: TGTGCCAGCAGTTTATGGACTAGCGGGTTATCAGATACGCAGTATTTT

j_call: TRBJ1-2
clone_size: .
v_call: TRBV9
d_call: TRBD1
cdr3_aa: CASSAHPGQGTVYTF
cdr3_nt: TGTGCCAGCAGCGCCCATCCGGGACAGGGGACCGTCTACACCTTC

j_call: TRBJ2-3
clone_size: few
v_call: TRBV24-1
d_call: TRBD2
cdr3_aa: CATSVLAGGTDTQYF
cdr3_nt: TGTGCCACCAGTGTTCTAGCGGGAGGAACAGATACGCAGTATTTT

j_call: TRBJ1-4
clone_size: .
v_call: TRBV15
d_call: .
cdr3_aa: CATSTRAGRGEKLFF
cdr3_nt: TGTGCCACCAGCACCAGGGCAGGGAGGGGTGAAAAACTGTTTTTT

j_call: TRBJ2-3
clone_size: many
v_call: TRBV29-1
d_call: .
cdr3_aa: CSVEASTTDTQYF
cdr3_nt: TGCAGCGTTGAGGCCTCCACCACAGATACGCAGTATTTT

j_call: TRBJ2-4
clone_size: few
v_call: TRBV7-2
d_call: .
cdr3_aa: CASSVSGGAKNIQYF
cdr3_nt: TGTGCCAGCAGCGTGAGCGGCGGGGCCAAAAACATTCAGTACTTC

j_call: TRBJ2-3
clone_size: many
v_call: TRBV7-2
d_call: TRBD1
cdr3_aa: CASSGTADTQYF
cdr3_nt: TGTGCCAGCAGCGGGACAGCCGATACGCAGTATTTT